These T cell receptor beta chains were read from a single sample in a study of blood T cell repertoires in COVID-19. Clones were read by immunoSEQ multiplex PCR, and TCRdb kept only the in-frame ones, dropping some. The sample consists of roughly 100,000 clones, about 93% of them appearing once. Sequencing was done on a sample of peripheral blood. Every receptor here comes from a woman between 45 and 60 years old in a cohort sampled during active COVID-19. The CDR3 runs from the conserved cysteine through the conserved F or W. A D gene is named only where the DNA matches it firmly. Clone sizes are given selectively: once, few, many, or a class where the clone is expanded.

j_call: TRBJ2-5; d_call: .; clone_size: .; v_call: TRBV11-3; cdr3_aa: CASSLGLGNQETQYF; cdr3_nt: TGTGCCAGCAGCTTAGGGCTAGGTAATCAAGAGACCCAGTACTTC
j_call: TRBJ1-1; d_call: TRBD1; clone_size: .; v_call: TRBV18; cdr3_aa: CASSPSQGLDTEAFF; cdr3_nt: TGTGCCAGCTCACCCTCACAGGGGCTGGACACTGAAGCTTTCTTT
j_call: TRBJ2-5; d_call: TRBD2; clone_size: once; v_call: TRBV7-6; cdr3_aa: CASSPLAGGIRTQYF; cdr3_nt: TGTGCCAGCAGCCCATTAGCGGGGGGGATCAGGACCCAGTACTTC
j_call: TRBJ1-1; d_call: .; clone_size: .; v_call: TRBV6-5; cdr3_aa: CASTVDMNTEAFF; cdr3_nt: TGTGCCAGCACCGTAGACATGAACACTGAAGCTTTCTTT
j_call: TRBJ2-6; d_call: .; clone_size: .; v_call: TRBV18; cdr3_aa: CASSLRVEGANVLTF; cdr3_nt: TGTGCCAGCTCACTCCGGGTGGAAGGGGCCAACGTCCTGACTTTC
j_call: TRBJ1-5; d_call: TRBD1; clone_size: .; v_call: TRBV5-6; cdr3_aa: CASSLQGARGNQPQHF; cdr3_nt: TGTGCCAGCAGCTTACAGGGGGCACGGGGCAATCAGCCCCAGCATTTT
j_call: TRBJ1-6; d_call: .; clone_size: .; v_call: TRBV27; cdr3_aa: CASSFTLKDSPLHF; cdr3_nt: TGTGCCAGCAGTTTTACATTAAAAGATTCACCCCTCCACTTT
j_call: TRBJ2-1; d_call: .; clone_size: .; v_call: TRBV18; cdr3_aa: CASSPTQVGFAEQFF; cdr3_nt: TGTGCCAGCTCACCGACACAGGTGGGGTTCGCTGAGCAGTTCTTC
j_call: TRBJ2-5; d_call: TRBD2; clone_size: .; v_call: TRBV3-1/TRBV3-2; cdr3_aa: CASSQVNSGGSRETQYF; cdr3_nt: TGTGCCAGCAGCCAAGTTAATAGCGGGGGGAGCCGAGAGACCCAGTACTTC
j_call: TRBJ2-1; d_call: .; clone_size: .; v_call: TRBV21-1; cdr3_aa: CASSTPIGLAGVRSAFF; cdr3_nt: TGTGCCAGCAGCACCCCAATTGGGCTAGCGGGAGTCCGGTCAGCGTTCTTC
j_call: TRBJ1-4; d_call: .; clone_size: .; v_call: TRBV11-2; cdr3_aa: CASSLQGAFGEKLFF; cdr3_nt: TGTGCCAGCAGCTTACAGGGTGCCTTCGGGGAAAAACTGTTTTTT
j_call: TRBJ2-7; d_call: .; clone_size: few; v_call: TRBV12-3/TRBV12-4; cdr3_aa: CASKRGSYEQYF; cdr3_nt: TGTGCCAGCAAAAGGGGCTCCTACGAGCAGTACTTC
j_call: TRBJ2-7; d_call: TRBD2; clone_size: once; v_call: TRBV5-1; cdr3_aa: CASSLGARGRAAPLYEQYF; cdr3_nt: TGCGCCAGCAGCTTGGGGGCCCGGGGGAGGGCCGCGCCCCTATACGAGCAGTACTTC
j_call: TRBJ1-1; d_call: TRBD1; clone_size: .; v_call: TRBV5-5; cdr3_aa: CASSSGQLNTEAFF; cdr3_nt: TGTGCCAGCAGCTCGGGACAGCTGAACACTGAAGCTTTCTTT
j_call: TRBJ1-6; d_call: TRBD1; clone_size: once; v_call: TRBV5-1; cdr3_aa: CASSPETGNSPLHF; cdr3_nt: TGCGCCAGCAGCCCCGAGACAGGGAACTCACCCCTCCACTTT
j_call: TRBJ1-1; d_call: .; clone_size: .; v_call: TRBV28; cdr3_aa: CASSPRTYMNTEAFF; cdr3_nt: TGTGCCAGCAGTCCCCGGACATATATGAACACTGAAGCTTTCTTT
j_call: TRBJ1-6; d_call: .; clone_size: few; v_call: TRBV11-3; cdr3_aa: CASSLDRVTKGSPLHF; cdr3_nt: TGTGCCAGCAGCTTAGATCGGGTGACGAAAGGTTCACCCCTCCACTTT
j_call: TRBJ2-7; d_call: .; clone_size: once; v_call: TRBV18; cdr3_aa: CASSGQGPAYEQYF; cdr3_nt: TGTGCCAGCTCAGGGCAGGGCCCAGCCTACGAGCAGTACTTC
j_call: TRBJ2-2; d_call: .; clone_size: .; v_call: TRBV25-1; cdr3_aa: CASSEYGAGGSGELFF; cdr3_nt: TGTGCCAGCAGTGAATACGGGGCAGGGGGGTCCGGGGAGCTGTTTTTT
j_call: TRBJ1-4; d_call: .; clone_size: .; v_call: TRBV27; cdr3_aa: CASSFWQNEKLFF; cdr3_nt: TGTGCCAGCAGTTTTTGGCAGAATGAAAAACTGTTTTTT
j_call: TRBJ2-1; d_call: TRBD2; clone_size: .; v_call: TRBV11-3; cdr3_aa: CASDPAGGSSYNEQFF; cdr3_nt: TGTGCCAGCGACCCGGCGGGGGGGAGCTCCTACAATGAGCAGTTCTTC
j_call: TRBJ1-3; d_call: .; clone_size: .; v_call: TRBV3-1/TRBV3-2; cdr3_aa: CASSPLSGFGNTIYF; cdr3_nt: TGTGCCAGCAGCCCCCTGAGCGGGTTTGGAAACACCATATATTTT
j_call: TRBJ1-1; d_call: .; clone_size: .; v_call: TRBV29-1; cdr3_aa: CSADGFGSEAFF; cdr3_nt: TGCAGCGCCGACGGGTTTGGGTCTGAAGCTTTCTTT
j_call: TRBJ1-2; d_call: TRBD1; clone_size: .; v_call: TRBV12-3/TRBV12-4; cdr3_aa: CASSDQGVRYTF; cdr3_nt: TGTGCCAGCAGTGACCAGGGGGTTCGATACACCTTC
j_call: TRBJ1-4; d_call: .; clone_size: .; v_call: TRBV6-5; cdr3_aa: CASGADATNEKLFF; cdr3_nt: TGTGCCAGCGGGGCAGATGCAACTAATGAAAAACTGTTTTTT
j_call: TRBJ1-1; d_call: .; clone_size: .; v_call: TRBV7-9; cdr3_aa: CASSSRGGVGNTEAFF; cdr3_nt: TGTGCCAGCAGCTCCAGAGGGGGGGTAGGGAACACTGAAGCTTTCTTT
j_call: TRBJ2-3; d_call: .; clone_size: .; v_call: TRBV28; cdr3_aa: CAISGKGTDTQYF; cdr3_nt: TGTGCCATATCCGGGAAGGGTACAGATACGCAGTATTTT